The 7 T cell receptor beta chains listed next were all sequenced from one sample in a study of T cells in Graves' hyperthyroidism and ophthalmopathy. There were TCR beta CDR3 regions amplified from RNA transcripts. HTBI primers drove first-round RT-PCR of the TCR CDR3. TCRdb used MiXCR to reprocess the multiplex PCR reads, holding one entry per CDR3 protein. Of about 560,000 distinct CDR3 sequences listed, around 15% were seen once; the top ten hold approximately 20%. Source material: blood. All receptors come from a woman younger than 30 with Graves' hyperthyroidism.

This clonotype was recorded at least ten times. CDR3 DNA: TGTGCCAGCATTGGGGGGACTAGCGGGATTCGTCAGTACTTC. Translation gives CASIGGTSGIRQYF. The chain uses TRBV28 and TRBJ2-5, with TRBD2 matching over 13 bases. J gave up 11 bases and V 7 bases, and 10 bases lay outside the gene matches. This CDR3 has 14 residues. Germline CDR1 reads MDHEN; CDR2 reads SYDVKM.

The V and J genes are TRBV20-1 and TRBJ2-2; D perhaps matches TRBD2 (6 bases). V lost 3 bases and J lost 3, with 14 bases in between. Germline CDR1 and CDR2: DFQATT and SNEGSKA (reference sequence). The CDR3 extends over 15 amino acids. The CDR3 protein is CSASRRERYTGELFF. CDR3 bases: TGCAGTGCTAGTCGACGGGAGCGGTACACCGGGGAGCTGTTTTTT.

The chain combines TRBV10-3 with TRBJ2-1; a possible D gene is TRBD2 (6 bases). Germline CDR1 is ENHRY and CDR2 is SYGVKD. Trimming took off 3 bases at V and 7 bases at J, with 16 bases between the two ends. CDR3 size: 15 residues. The CDR3 here is CAISDLGGMGNEQFF. In nucleotides, the CDR3 is TGTGCCATCAGTGATTTGGGCGGGATGGGTAATGAGCAGTTCTTC.

This clonotype appeared many times. The CDR3, as DNA: TGTGCCGGGGGACAGAACCAAGGAAACACCATATATTTT. This gives the protein CAGGQNQGNTIYF. The chain recombines TRBV12-3 or TRBV12-4 with TRBJ1-3; 7 bases fit TRBD1. There are 13 residues in the CDR3. V lost 11 bases, J lost 4 bases, and 8 bases stayed unmatched.

This chain uses TRBV24-1 with TRBJ2-7, with D maybe TRBD1 (5 bases). Trimming removed 2 bases from V and 5 bases from J, with 9 bases in between. Looked up from germline, CDR1 is KGHDR and CDR2 is SFDVKD. This CDR3 is built from 13 residues. CDR3 bases: TGTGCCACCAGTGATTCCAGGGTCGACGAGCAGTACTTC. It is translated as CATSDSRVDEQYF.

This clonotype was seen many times. V and J are TRBV7-8 and TRBJ2-5; TRBD2 agrees at 9 bases. V shed 5 bases, J shed 5 bases, and the junction held 9 bases outside the gene matches. The CDR3 is 15 residues long. The germline V gene encodes CDR1 SGHVS and CDR2 FQNEAQ. This CDR3 reads CASSVAGGAGETQYF. Here the CDR3 DNA reads TGTGCCAGCAGCGTCGCGGGGGGGGCCGGGGAGACCCAGTACTTC.

V gene TRBV6-7 combines with J gene TRBJ2-2, with 10 bases matching TRBD2. TRBV6-7 is noted as an ORF with a role that remains uncertain. The V gene end was trimmed by 10 bases and the J gene end by 3 bases; junction bases not matched to a gene: 20. The CDR3 has 19 residues. This CDR3 reads CATREGGASGSTDTGELFF. The CDR3 DNA reads as TGTGCCACCAGAGAGGGGGGCGCTAGCGGGAGTACCGACACCGGGGAGCTGTTTTTT.